This T cell receptor beta chain was obtained from a study of human T cells and chemical hapten exposure listed by TCRdb under 2021. Study-level background: For sensitization, 2% DPC in acetone was applied to a 2 cm by 2 cm area of upper inner arm skin. Libraries were pooled for sequencing, and variation in per-sample TCR yields was attributed mainly to small differences in library volumes within the pool. Patch testing was done on the upper back using Finn chambers containing 0.01% DPC, and results were scored after 6 days according to International Contact Dermatitis Research Group standards. Twenty-nine alopecia patients provided blood for TCR sequencing at one to four time points (pre-sensitization, 2, 6 and 24 weeks). Alopecia areata with under or over 50% scalp involvement, alopecia totalis and alopecia universalis were represented in the patient cohort, which was mostly female. Peripheral blood TCR repertoire changes were tracked in vivo in alopecia patients during primary and secondary sensitization to the hapten diphenylcyclopropenone (DPC). Patient blood was sampled pre-sensitization (week 0) and at 2, 6 and about 24 weeks after DPC sensitization. Weekly therapeutic DPC doses were additionally applied to the scalp of patients throughout the roughly 23-week study period. What the authors observed across the whole study: Repeated subsampling changed both the strength of the expansion versus patch-test correlation and the threshold at which that correlation became significant. DPC sensitization did not change how many TCRs were above 1 in 1000 frequency, and no evidence was found of alterations in global repertoire structure. Because all patients had alopecia, a presumed autoimmune disease, the immune response of the patients might differ from that of healthy individuals. Patch test score correlated positively with the number of PT1 expanded TCRs, reaching significance at thresholds 8, 16 and 32 but not at 4. Significantly more large CDR3 similarity clusters were formed by expanded TCRs than by pre-sensitization or healthy control sets, consistent with antigen-driven responses.

According to the study, the label for this sample's time point signals: pre-sensitization, week 0. The treatment or condition label for this specimen denotes: therapeutic diphenylcyclopropenone sensitization with weekly scalp DPC. Blood at each patch-test visit was drawn before the patch test was applied. Eligible patients were aged 18 to 70, diagnosed with alopecia, deemed suitable for DPC therapy, and excluded if pregnant. Total RNA was isolated from unfractionated whole blood collected in Tempus Blood RNA tubes. Libraries were prepared through RACE. The sequencing machine was a NextSeq 500. Library preparation attached unique molecular identifiers to individual cDNA molecules for quantitative, reproducible TCR counting. Both TCR alpha and TCR beta chains were sequenced from each blood RNA sample. On the authors' methods: The median number of TCRs per sample was roughly 94,000, ranging from about 20,000 to 750,000. The Decombinator software suite was used to annotate V, J and CDR3 in the TCR reads. For the PS versus PT1 abundance plots, all samples were subsampled to the same number of TCRs (28,000). Expanded TCRs were defined as absent before sensitization and observed at least eight times at the 2-week time point. Starting from the raw public reads, TCRdb applied fastp trimming at Q25, assembled clones with MiXCR and retained in-frame beta chains. Rows with one shared CDR3 protein collapse into an entry with the most common genes and DNA. Here the V and J calls rest on TCRdb's processing, not on the authors' analysis. Counted in this sample were some 250,000 distinct CDR3 sequences; around 7% of them appeared once. The ten largest clones capture more than 0.95% of the sample.

This clonotype was counted a few times. The target of this receptor is not known. Base-call qualities are not available, and no considerably larger clone is one nucleotide away. As encoded in the germline V gene (reference sequence), CDR1 is LGHDT while CDR2 is YNNKEL. The CDR3 covers 17 residues, taking in both the cysteine and the phenylalanine. Only the CDR3 portion is preserved as DNA: 51 bases, with reading frame beginning at the first base. Ends trimmed: V by 0 bases, J by 2 bases; bases unmatched to a gene: 6. This receptor chain uses TRBV3-1 and TRBJ2-2; 7 nucleotides in the junction match TRBD2. The origin of this receptor is a man in his late teens or twenties with alopecia areata. Some clones in this sample may be carry-over from other donors' samples. The starting material was whole blood, obtained in connection with sensitization to the hapten diphenylcyclopropenone (DPC). The DNA sequence is given as TGTGCCAGCAGCCAAGATGCGGCTAGCGGAAACACCGGGGAGCTGTTTTTT. Its amino acids are CASSQDAASGNTGELFF. The full variable domain, completed from the reference TRBV3-1 and TRBJ2-2 proteins outside the CDR3, reads DTAVSQTPKYLVTQMGNDKSIKCEQNLGHDTMYWYKQDSKKFLKIMFSYNNKELIINETVPNRFSPKSPDKAHLNLHINSLELGDSAVYFCASSQDAASGNTGELFFGEGSRLTVL.